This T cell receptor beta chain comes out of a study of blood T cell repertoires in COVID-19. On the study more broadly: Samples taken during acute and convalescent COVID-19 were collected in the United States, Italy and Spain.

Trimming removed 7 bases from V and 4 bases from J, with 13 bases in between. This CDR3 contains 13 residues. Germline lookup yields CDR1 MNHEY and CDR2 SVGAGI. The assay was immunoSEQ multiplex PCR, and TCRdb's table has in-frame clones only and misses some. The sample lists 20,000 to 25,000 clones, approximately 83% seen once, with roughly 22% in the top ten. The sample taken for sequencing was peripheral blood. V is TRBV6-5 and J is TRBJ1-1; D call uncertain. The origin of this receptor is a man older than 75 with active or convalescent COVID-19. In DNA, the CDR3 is TGTGCCAGCACCGGACTGTCGGGCACTGAAGCTTTCTTT. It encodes CASTGLSGTEAFF.